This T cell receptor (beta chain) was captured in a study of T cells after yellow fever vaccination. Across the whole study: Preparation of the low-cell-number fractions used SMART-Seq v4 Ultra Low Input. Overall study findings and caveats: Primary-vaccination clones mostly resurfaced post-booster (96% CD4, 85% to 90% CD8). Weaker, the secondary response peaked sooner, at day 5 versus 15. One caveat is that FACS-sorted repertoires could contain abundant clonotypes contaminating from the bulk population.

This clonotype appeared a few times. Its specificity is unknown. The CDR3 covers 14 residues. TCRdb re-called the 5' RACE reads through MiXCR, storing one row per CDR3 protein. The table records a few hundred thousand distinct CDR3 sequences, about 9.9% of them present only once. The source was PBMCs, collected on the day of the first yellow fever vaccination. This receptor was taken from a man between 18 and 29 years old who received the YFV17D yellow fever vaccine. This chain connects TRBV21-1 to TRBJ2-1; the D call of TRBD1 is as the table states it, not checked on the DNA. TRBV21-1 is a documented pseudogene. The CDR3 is CASSKRWGHNEQFF. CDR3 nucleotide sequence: TGTGCCAGCAGCAAAAGGTGGGGCCACAATGAGCAGTTCTTC.